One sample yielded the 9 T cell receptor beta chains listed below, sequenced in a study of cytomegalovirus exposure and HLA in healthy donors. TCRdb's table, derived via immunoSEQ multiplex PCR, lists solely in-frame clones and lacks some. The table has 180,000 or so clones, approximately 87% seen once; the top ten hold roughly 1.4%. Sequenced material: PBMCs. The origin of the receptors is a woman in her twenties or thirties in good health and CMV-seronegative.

CDR3 amino acids: CASCTQGLQPQHF. DNA of the CDR3: TGTGCCAGCTGTACACAAGGACTTCAGCCCCAGCATTTT. The chain couples TRBV19 to TRBJ1-5; D not certain. This CDR3 has 13 residues. The V and J ends lost 9 bases and 6 bases respectively, with 15 bases between them. The V gene's germline CDR1 is LNHDA and CDR2 SQIVND (reference sequence).

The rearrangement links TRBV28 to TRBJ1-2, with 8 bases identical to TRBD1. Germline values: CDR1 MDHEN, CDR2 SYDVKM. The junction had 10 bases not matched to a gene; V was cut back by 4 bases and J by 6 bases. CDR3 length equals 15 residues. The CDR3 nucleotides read TGTGCCAGCAGTTCACCCCGGACAGGGAAAAATGGCTACACCTTC. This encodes CASSSPRTGKNGYTF.

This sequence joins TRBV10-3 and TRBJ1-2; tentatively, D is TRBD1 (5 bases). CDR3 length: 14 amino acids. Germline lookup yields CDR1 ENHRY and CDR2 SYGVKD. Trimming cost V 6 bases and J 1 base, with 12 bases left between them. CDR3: CAIREGALNYGYTF. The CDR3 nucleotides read TGTGCCATCAGGGAAGGGGCCCTTAACTATGGCTACACCTTC.

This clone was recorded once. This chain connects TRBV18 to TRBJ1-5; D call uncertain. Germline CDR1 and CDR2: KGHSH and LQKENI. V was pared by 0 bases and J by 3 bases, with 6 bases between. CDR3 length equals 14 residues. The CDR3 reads CASSPPGLNQPQHF. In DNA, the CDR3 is TGTGCCAGCTCACCACCTGGACTCAATCAGCCCCAGCATTTT. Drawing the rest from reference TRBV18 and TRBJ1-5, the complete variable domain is NAGVMQNPRHLVRRRGQEARLRCSPMKGHSHVYWYRQLPEEGLKFMVYLQKENIIDESGMPKERFSAEFPKEGPSILRIQQVVRGDSAAYFCASSPPGLNQPQHFGDGTRLSIL.

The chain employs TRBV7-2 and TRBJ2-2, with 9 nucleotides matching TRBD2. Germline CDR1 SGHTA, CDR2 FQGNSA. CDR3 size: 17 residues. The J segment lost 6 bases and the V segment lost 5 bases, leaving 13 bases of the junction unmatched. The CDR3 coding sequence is TGTGCCAGCAGCGCCATGGTAGCGGGGGCCGGCGCCGGGGAGCTGTTTTTT. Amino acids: CASSAMVAGAGAGELFF.

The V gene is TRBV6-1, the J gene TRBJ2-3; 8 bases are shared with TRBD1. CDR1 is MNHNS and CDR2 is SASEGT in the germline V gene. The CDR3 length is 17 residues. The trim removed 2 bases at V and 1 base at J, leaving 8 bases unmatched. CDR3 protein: CASSEWQWTGRTDTQYF. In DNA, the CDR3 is TGTGCCAGCAGTGAATGGCAGTGGACAGGGCGCACAGATACGCAGTATTTT.

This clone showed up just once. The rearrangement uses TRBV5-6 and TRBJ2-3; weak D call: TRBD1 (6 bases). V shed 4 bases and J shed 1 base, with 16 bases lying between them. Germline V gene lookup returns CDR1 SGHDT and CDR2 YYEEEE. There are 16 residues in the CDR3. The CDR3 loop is CASSARTARGTDTQYF. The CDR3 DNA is TGTGCCAGCAGCGCGCGGACAGCGCGCGGCACAGATACGCAGTATTTT.

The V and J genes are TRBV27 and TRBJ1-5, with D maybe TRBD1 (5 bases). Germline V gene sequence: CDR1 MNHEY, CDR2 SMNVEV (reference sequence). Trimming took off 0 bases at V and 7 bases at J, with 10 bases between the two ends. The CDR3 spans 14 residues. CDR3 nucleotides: TGTGCCAGCAGTTTATCCGGGGGAGCACAGCCCCAGCATTTT. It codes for CASSLSGGAQPQHF.

This CDR3 is CASSQERPRMNTEAFF. CDR3 DNA: TGTGCCAGCAGCCAAGAAAGGCCTAGAATGAACACTGAAGCTTTCTTT. The rearrangement uses TRBV4-2 and TRBJ1-1; D gene uncertain. Germline CDR1 and CDR2: LGHNA and YNFKEQ. V gave up 0 bases and J gave up 0 bases, with 11 bases separating them. CDR3 size: 16 residues.